The rows below give T cell receptor beta chains drawn from one sample of a study of CD8+ T cells in alopecia areata. The repertoire was sequenced with immunoSEQ multiplex PCR; TCRdb's copy has only in-frame clones and lacks some. The top ten hold over 12% of the sample, which has approximately 160,000 clones, 55% to 75% seen once. Sequenced material: CD4+ T cells sorted from blood, taken at week 24, from a patient treated with tofacitinib. These receptors were taken from a human donor with alopecia areata. Each CDR3 is given without its conserved first and last residue. Fields, in order: V gene, CDR3 protein.

TRBV12-5,ASGSFSAGNTIY
TRBV7-9,ASSLNSGRGSPLH
TRBV29-1,SVPGTSEAF
TRBV6-5,ASSAGAPYEQY
TRBV18,ASSPTGDNSNQPQH
TRBV29-1,SGNQRGNTDTQY
TRBV30,AWSSSGANTEAF
TRBV7-2,ASSLALVQPEAF
TRBV29-1,SVVAGAPKNIQY
TRBV25-1,ASRPGTVSSPLH
TRBV27,ASSDSGQGDRDEQF
TRBV10-3,AISRDREGYT
TRBV23-1,ASSPTGTSSYNEQF
TRBV10-3,AISGRLQQETQY
TRBV29-1,SAKTSLNTGELF
TRBV30,AWSVQTGGYT
TRBV11-3,ATERTTRVTGELF
TRBV30,AWTRPGPALNEQF
TRBV7-8,ASSHGTVTYEQY
TRBV29-1,SVRTPFSQETQY
TRBV29-1,SVRRDTLEQY
TRBV30,AWSEGQAKNQPQH
TRBV30,AWSVMGKGYNSPLH
TRBV5-1,ASSADGNNYGYT
TRBV7-2,ASARSEFYGYT
TRBV10-3,AISVTNYGYT
TRBV27,ASRTGVQPQH
TRBV4-1,ASSQAAGLSYNEQF
TRBV25-1,ASSESGRGNSPLH
TRBV5-1,ASSQGTSGVSEQF
TRBV11-2,ASSSLRGSGNTIY
TRBV29-1,SVAGVGTYAYEQY
TRBV5-1,ASSSILPTGTGVDTEAF
TRBV4-1,ASRDYNEQF
TRBV2,ASTYLEGNYGYT
TRBV2,ASSALRQGGNEKLF
TRBV15,ATSRDRADTEAF
TRBV7-8,ASSHTGENSPLH
TRBV19,ASSISGGQHNQPQH
TRBV30,AWARLDEQY
TRBV13,ASSDRRSNEKLF
TRBV18,ASSPSTGRNNYGYT
TRBV2,ASSERFWEEAKNIQY
TRBV10-3,AISAARDRDRYT
TRBV7-2,ASSLVPPLETQY
TRBV18,ASSRLAGNQETQY
TRBV9,ASTRQEGYGYT
TRBV29-1,SVAPGGTEAF
TRBV30,AWGSWETQY
TRBV29-1,SVEARASVTEAF
TRBV6-5,ASSFGRDRGNNEQF
TRBV7-2,ASSLDRGQPQH
TRBV27,ASSTLRTGMNTEAF
TRBV7-3,ASSPNRGDYGYT
TRBV7-9,ASRQGTEAF
TRBV5-1,ASSLGVSTDTQY
TRBV29-1,SVDVSNYGYT
TRBV9,ASSPHEGQEQY